The 27 T cell receptor beta chains below were found in one sample sequenced in a study of regulatory T cells in long-lasting Graves disease. Arm-PCR of CDR3 regions with iRepertoire HTBI primers generated TCR beta libraries. TCRdb re-called the multiplex PCR reads with MiXCR, one entry per CDR3 protein. The sample has some 200,000 distinct CDR3 sequences, approximately 18% seen once. As to time point: newly diagnosed GD, antithyroid drugs for less than 3 months. Preparation of the TCR library used RNA extracted from PBMCs. This sample was also put to use in a study of T cells in Graves' hyperthyroidism and ophthalmopathy.

This specimen was peripheral blood mononuclear cells (PBMCs), taken at new diagnosis, from a patient treated with antithyroid drugs. These receptors all stem from a young woman with Graves disease.

This clonotype showed up many times. This CDR3 reads CSAPTGTGAYNEQFF. CDR3 sequence (DNA): TGCAGTGCTCCGACCGGGACAGGGGCCTACAATGAGCAGTTCTTC. The chain combines TRBV20-1 with TRBJ2-1; 10 bases agree with TRBD1. Germline V lookup: CDR1 DFQATT, CDR2 SNEGSKA (reference sequence). With V trimmed by 5 bases and J by 2 bases, 6 bases remained unmatched. The CDR3 runs to 15 residues.

The V call is TRBV24-1, the J call TRBJ1-2; TRBD1 agrees at 12 bases. The V gene's germline CDR1 is KGHDR and CDR2 SFDVKD. The CDR3 runs to 13 residues. V lost 12 bases and J lost 8; bases outside the gene matches: 9. The CDR3 DNA is TGTGCCGCGGGACAGGGGGCCGGGGGCGGCTACACCTTC. It codes for CAAGQGAGGGYTF.

This clonotype was counted ten times or more. V is TRBV11-2 and J is TRBJ2-1; a possible D gene is TRBD1 (6 bases). Trimming left V 5 bases short and J 5 bases short, with 19 bases between. Germline values: CDR1 SGHAT, CDR2 FQNNGV. The CDR3 loop spans 16 amino acids. As DNA, the CDR3 is TGTGCCAGCAGCCCCCTACTGGGGGCCGGCAACAATGAGCAGTTCTTC. Residues: CASSPLLGAGNNEQFF.

A remark on this clonotype: A single base separates this from a much larger clone, so it may be a read error. The chain uses TRBV9 and TRBJ2-5, with 8 bases aligning to TRBD2. The CDR3 length is 18 residues. CDR1 SGDLS and CDR2 YYNGEE come from the germline V gene. Unmatched junction bases numbered 23, after V lost 4 bases and J lost 9 bases. DNA of the CDR3: TGTGCCAGCAGCACCCCCCGGGCGGGAGGAGGGGGGTCGGGGGCCCAGTACTTC. It encodes CASSTPRAGGGGSGAQYF.

CDR3 DNA: TGTGCCAGCACCCCCGTGGGGGCGGACGGGGAGCTGTTTTTT. Its translation is CASTPVGADGELFF. The chain uses TRBV28 and TRBJ2-2, with a possible D match to TRBD1 (6 bases). Germline CDR1 is MDHEN and CDR2 is SYDVKM. The CDR3 extends over 14 amino acids. The V gene lost 7 bases and the J gene lost 7 bases, with 16 bases spanning the gap. The variable domain in full, completed from reference TRBV28 and TRBJ2-2, reads DVKVTQSSRYLVKRTGEKVFLECVQDMDHENMFWYRQDPGLGLRLIYFSYDVKMKEKGDIPEGYSVSREKKERFSLILESASTNQTSMYLCASTPVGADGELFFGEGSRLTVL.

At least ten counts were recorded for this clonotype. The chain joins TRBV9 to TRBJ1-5; 7 bases line up with TRBD1. The CDR3 covers 15 residues. Trimming removed 3 bases from V and 0 bases from J; junction bases left unmatched: 3. The germline V gene encodes CDR1 SGDLS and CDR2 YYNGEE. CDR3 nucleotide sequence: TGTGCCAGCAGCGAGGGGGACAGTAGCAATCAGCCCCAGCATTTT. Protein sequence: CASSEGDSSNQPQHF.

This sequence joins TRBV2 and TRBJ1-2, with 8 bases fitting TRBD1. This CDR3 region has 14 residues. Germline V gives CDR1 SNHLY, CDR2 FYNNEI. V gave up 6 bases and J gave up 2 bases; unmatched junction bases: 5. The CDR3 is CASRPGTGNYGYTF. The CDR3, as DNA: TGTGCCAGCAGACCCGGGACAGGAAACTATGGCTACACCTTC.

The chain recombines TRBV28 with TRBJ2-1, with 11 bases identical to TRBD1. The CDR3 is made up of 16 amino acids. The junction had 8 bases not matched to a gene; V was cut back by 5 bases and J by 5 bases. Germline V CDR1 and CDR2: MDHEN, SYDVKM. CDR3 protein: CASSPLGQGANNEQFF. The CDR3 nucleotides are TGTGCCAGCAGTCCCCTAGGACAGGGGGCAAACAATGAGCAGTTCTTC.

This clonotype has ten or more counts. The conserved phenylalanine or tryptophan normally closing the CDR3 is absent here, so this likely arose from a read error. Because the CDR3's place on the DNA is in doubt, the DNA is left out and the CDR3 is given as listed by TCRdb. V is TRBV11-3 and J is TRBJ1-2; the listed D gene, TRBD1, was not tested against the DNA. With termini counted, the CDR3 has 13 amino acids. The germline gives CDR1 SGHNT, CDR2 YENEEA. The CDR3 loop reads CASSLGGKASLSI.

This clonotype showed up many times. The chain couples TRBV5-1 to TRBJ2-3, with D possibly TRBD2 on 6 matching bases. This CDR3 region has 16 residues. Germline assignment: CDR1 SGHRS and CDR2 YFSETQ. V was pared by 4 bases and J by 1 base, with 16 bases between. CDR3 nucleotides: TGCGCCAGCAGCCCGCGGGAAAGCGGAGGCACAGATACGCAGTATTTT. As protein: CASSPRESGGTDTQYF.

This clonotype was recorded many times. This chain uses TRBV20-1 with TRBJ1-2; D uncertain. Deletions cut 6 bases from V and 8 bases from J, with 13 bases between. In germline, CDR1 is DFQATT, CDR2 SNEGSKA (reference sequence). The CDR3 spans 11 residues. CDR3 loop: CSAFSLEGYTF. CDR3 nucleotides: TGCAGTGCATTTAGCCTTGAGGGCTACACCTTC.

In its sample, this clonotype was seen many times. This chain joins TRBV11-2 and TRBJ1-1; possibly TRBD1 for D (5 bases). The ends were cut back, 4 bases at V and 8 bases at J, with 11 bases in the middle. Germline CDR1 is SGHAT and CDR2 is FQNNGV. CDR3 size: 12 residues. The CDR3 sequence: CASSSGFGEAFF. CDR3 bases: TGTGCCAGCAGCTCAGGGTTTGGCGAAGCTTTCTTT.

This clonotype was counted at least ten times. The genes are TRBV9 and TRBJ1-2; the D gene is possibly TRBD1 (6 bases). The germline V gene encodes CDR1 SGDLS and CDR2 YYNGEE. Trimming removed 4 bases from V and 4 bases from J, with 20 bases in between. This CDR3 comprises 16 residues. The CDR3 bases are TGTGCCAGCAGCCCTTACTTCAAAACAGGGCCCTATGGCTACACCTTC. It specifies CASSPYFKTGPYGYTF.

This clonotype was counted a few times. The genes are TRBV3-1 and TRBJ2-4, with TRBD2 matching 14 bases. This CDR3 is built from 19 residues. V lost 1 base, J lost 1 base, and 6 bases stayed unmatched. The germline CDR1 and CDR2 sequences are LGHDT and YNNKEL (reference sequence). CDR3 amino acids: CASSQVWTSGGLAKNIQYF. DNA of the CDR3: TGTGCCAGCAGCCAAGTTTGGACTAGCGGGGGGTTGGCCAAAAACATTCAGTACTTC.

CDR3 sequence reads: CATSSDRVPLSSQETQYF. The CDR3 DNA reads as TGTGCCACCAGCAGTGACAGGGTCCCCCTTTCCTCTCAAGAGACCCAGTACTTC. This sequence joins TRBV15 and TRBJ2-5; 7 positions match TRBD1. CDR1 is LNHNV and CDR2 is YYDKDF in the germline V gene (reference sequence). Germline trimming cut 3 bases from V and 2 bases from J; bases unmatched to any gene: 15. This CDR3 is 18 amino acids long. The whole variable domain, filled in from reference TRBV15 and TRBJ2-5, reads DAMVIQNPRYQVTQFGKPVTLSCSQTLNHNVMYWYQQKSSQAPKLLFHYYDKDFNNEADTPDNFQSRRPNTSFCFLDIRSPGLGDTAMYLCATSSDRVPLSSQETQYFGPGTRLLVL.

The chain couples TRBV28 to TRBJ1-2; possibly TRBD1 for D (5 bases). Between the trimmed V and J ends, which lost 6 bases and 5 bases, there was a span of 13 bases. CDR3 length: 13 amino acids. Germline loops: CDR1 MDHEN, CDR2 SYDVKM. Here the CDR3 DNA reads TGTGCCAGCAGGTATACACAGGCTTATGGCTACACCTTC. Translating it yields CASRYTQAYGYTF.

In this sample, this clonotype turned up many times. The genes are TRBV9 and TRBJ1-2; a possible D gene is TRBD1 (5 bases). Between the trimmed V and J ends, which lost 0 bases and 4 bases, there was a span of 13 bases. The CDR3 sequence is 15 residues long. CDR1 and CDR2 (germline): SGDLS, YYNGEE. The CDR3 loop reads CASSVDGGNGYGYTF. CDR3 sequence (DNA): TGTGCCAGCAGCGTAGATGGGGGGAACGGCTATGGCTACACCTTC.

This clonotype appeared a few times. The CDR3 protein is CASSNRLDRGLLNSPLHF. CDR3 DNA sequence: TGTGCCAGCAGCAACAGACTCGACAGGGGGCTACTAAATTCACCCCTCCACTTT. The chain links TRBV5-5 to TRBJ1-6; 10 bases agree with TRBD1. Germline V gene sequence: CDR1 SGHKS, CDR2 YYEKEE (reference sequence). The CDR3 length is 18 residues. V lost 4 bases to trimming and J lost 7 bases; unmatched junction nucleotides: 14.

At least ten counts were recorded for this clonotype. V is TRBV7-9 and J is TRBJ1-6, with 7 nucleotides matching TRBD1. The CDR3 length is 16 residues. The trim removed 1 base at V and 7 bases at J, leaving 7 bases unmatched. Per germline, CDR1 SEHNR and CDR2 FQNEAQ (reference sequence). The CDR3 sequence: CASSLGGAGGNSPLHF. In nucleotides, the CDR3 is TGTGCCAGCAGCTTAGGGGGGGCAGGGGGGAATTCACCCCTCCACTTT.

Of note for this clonotype: A read error likely explains this, since a far larger clone differs by one base. Since the CDR3 does not end with the conserved phenylalanine or tryptophan, this likely comes from a read error. The V and J genes are TRBV27 and TRBJ1-2; D unresolved. From germline, CDR1 is MNHEY and CDR2 SMNVEV (reference sequence). The CDR3 covers 12 residues. The V end lost 5 bases, the J end lost 4 bases, and 8 bases lay between the germline ends. CDR3: CASSPSPYGYTL. The CDR3 DNA reads TGTGCCAGCAGTCCCAGCCCCTATGGCTACACCCTC.

This clonotype has at least ten counts. The rearrangement links TRBV11-2 to TRBJ1-6; no clear D. Per germline, CDR1 SGHAT and CDR2 FQNNGV. This CDR3 has 17 residues. The germline V and J ends were trimmed by 5 bases and 4 bases, with 18 bases remaining between them. The CDR3 DNA sequence: TGTGCCAGCAGCCCCAATAGGGCCGCGGGGTATAATTCACCCCTCCACTTT. It specifies CASSPNRAAGYNSPLHF.

This clonotype was recorded a few times. This chain joins TRBV3-1 and TRBJ2-2; D possibly corresponds to TRBD2 (6 bases). The CDR3 is 15 amino acids. Germline assignment: CDR1 LGHDT and CDR2 YNNKEL (reference sequence). Between the trimmed V and J ends, which lost 1 base and 8 bases, there was a span of 14 bases. The CDR3 nucleotides are TGTGCCAGCAGCCAAGGGTGGCGGGGAGAAGGGGAGCTGTTTTTT. Protein: CASSQGWRGEGELFF.

This clonotype was seen at least ten times. The J gene is TRBJ2-1, the V gene TRBV24-1; 13 nucleotides match TRBD2. In germline, CDR1 is KGHDR, CDR2 SFDVKD. The CDR3 runs to 17 residues. The ends lost 3 bases at V and 10 bases at J; junction bases unmatched: 11. DNA for the CDR3: TGTGCCACCAGTGATCCCTCAGGACTAGCGGGAGAAGGCGAGCAGTTCTTC. Amino acid sequence: CATSDPSGLAGEGEQFF.

This clonotype was recorded many times. This chain uses TRBV12-3 or TRBV12-4 with TRBJ1-2; TRBD1 might be the D (6 bases). The CDR3 extends over 14 amino acids. The V end was cut by 6 bases, the J end by 2 bases, with 13 bases between. DNA for the CDR3: TGTGCCAGCAGCTTCAGGGGCTCAAACTATGGCTACACCTTC. Protein product: CASSFRGSNYGYTF.

There are many counts of this clonotype. This CDR3 is CAWSVLSLNEQFF. The CDR3 DNA reads as TGTGCCTGGAGTGTACTTAGCCTCAATGAGCAGTTCTTC. The chain links TRBV30 to TRBJ2-1, with D hard to call. Per germline, CDR1 GTSNPN and CDR2 SVGIG (reference sequence). This CDR3 spans 13 amino acids. Trimming stripped 0 bases from V and 6 bases from J, with 9 bases between.

This clonotype was detected many times. The J gene is TRBJ2-7, the V gene TRBV20-1; D gene unclear. CDR1 DFQATT and CDR2 SNEGSKA come from the germline V gene (reference sequence). This CDR3 has 14 residues. V was clipped by 3 bases and J by 4 bases, with 16 bases between them. CDR3 in amino acids: CSARAFSVGYEQYF. CDR3 bases: TGCAGTGCTAGGGCCTTCTCGGTAGGGTACGAGCAGTACTTC.

This clonotype was seen at least ten times. A much larger clone lies a single base off, so this may be a read error. The V call is TRBV2, the J call TRBJ1-2; possible D gene TRBD1, 6 bases. The germline gives CDR1 SNHLY, CDR2 FYNNEI. The CDR3 has 14 amino acids. Here the CDR3 reads CANSRGGGDYGYTF. The DNA of the CDR3 is TGTGCCAACAGTCGGGGTGGGGGCGACTATGGCTACACCTTC.